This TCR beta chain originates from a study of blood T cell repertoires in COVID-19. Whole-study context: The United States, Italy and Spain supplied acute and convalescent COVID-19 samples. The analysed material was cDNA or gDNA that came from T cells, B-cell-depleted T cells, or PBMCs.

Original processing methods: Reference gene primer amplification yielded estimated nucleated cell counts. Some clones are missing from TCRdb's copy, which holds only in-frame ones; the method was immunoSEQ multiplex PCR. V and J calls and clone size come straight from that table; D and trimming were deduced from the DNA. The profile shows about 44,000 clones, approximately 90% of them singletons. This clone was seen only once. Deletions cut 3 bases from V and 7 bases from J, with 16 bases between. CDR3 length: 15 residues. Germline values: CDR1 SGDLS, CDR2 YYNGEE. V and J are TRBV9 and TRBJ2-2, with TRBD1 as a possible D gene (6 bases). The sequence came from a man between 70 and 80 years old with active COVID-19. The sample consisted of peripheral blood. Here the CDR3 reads CASSGQVANYGELFF. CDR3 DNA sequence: TGTGCCAGCAGCGGACAGGTTGCGAATTACGGGGAGCTGTTTTTT.